These 8 T cell receptor beta chains originate from one sample sequenced in a study of tumor and adjacent non-tumor tissue in lung cancer. No cell sorting was done before RNA was extracted from the tissue. This non-tumor lung sample came from over 3 cm beyond the tumor edge. The library came from three nested PCR rounds adapted from ARM-PCR protocols. TCRdb re-called the multiplex PCR reads with MiXCR, one entry per CDR3 protein. The sample gives over 100,000 distinct CDR3 sequences, over 55% of which show up once; around 20% is in the top ten. What was sequenced was distant non-tumor lung tissue. These receptor sequences come from a man aged 60 to 75 with non-small cell lung cancer.

In the case of this clonotype: At one end, the junction sequence differs from germline, possibly due to a read error. The chain links TRBV20-1 to TRBJ2-5; 13 bases are a match to TRBD2. The CDR3 loop spans 17 amino acids. The V gene's germline CDR1 is DFQATT and CDR2 SNEGSKA (reference sequence). The CDR3 spells CCARVTSGRARVETQYF. Here the CDR3 DNA reads TGCTGTGCTAGAGTAACTAGCGGGAGGGCCAGGGTAGAGACCCAGTACTTC.

The chain couples TRBV28 to TRBJ1-1, with D possibly being TRBD1 (6 bases). The V and J ends lost 1 base and 8 bases respectively, with 17 bases between them. The CDR3 has 15 residues. CDR1 and CDR2 (germline): MDHEN, SYDVKM. The DNA of the CDR3 is TGTGCCAGCAGTTTATTTGCTTCGGGACATGACGAAGCTTTCTTT. Amino acids: CASSLFASGHDEAFF.

Notes on this clonotype: This may stem from a read error, because a much larger clone lies one nucleotide away. The V call is TRBV4-3, the J call TRBJ2-2; 10 bases line up with TRBD2. J was trimmed by 10 bases and V by 0 bases; bases with no gene match: 8. Germline values: CDR1 LGHNA, CDR2 YSLEER. This CDR3 is built from 16 residues. CDR3 in amino acids: CASSQDPAGGSVELFF. Here the CDR3 DNA reads TGCGCCAGCAGCCAAGACCCAGCGGGAGGGTCCGTGGAGCTGTTTTTT.

A remark on this clonotype: This CDR3 fails to terminate in the conserved phenylalanine or tryptophan, so it likely reflects a read error. The gene calls are TRBV11-3 and TRBJ2-1; D might be TRBD2 (6 bases). The CDR3 spans 14 residues. Germline V gives CDR1 SGHNT, CDR2 YENEEA. CDR3 nucleotides: TGTGTCAGTAGACGGACTACTACGTCTACTGAGCAGTTCCTC. As protein: CVSRRTTTSTEQFL.

Notes on this clonotype: One end of the junction does not line up with germline, which may come from a read error. The chain recombines TRBV12-3 or TRBV12-4 with TRBJ2-1, with a possible D match to TRBD2 (6 bases). The CDR3 is made up of 17 amino acids. CDR3 coding DNA: TGTGCCTGCAGTTTAGCGAGGGGACTGAACCGGAACAATGAGAAGTTCTTC. This sequence encodes CACSLARGLNRNNEKFF.

The genes are TRBV11-1 and TRBJ2-7; TRBD1 matches at 7 bases. J was trimmed by 4 bases and V by 6 bases; bases with no gene match: 12. The CDR3 totals 15 residues. The germline V gene encodes CDR1 SGHAT and CDR2 FQDESV (reference sequence). This CDR3 reads CASSTVGQRRYEQYF. As DNA, the CDR3 is TGTGCCAGCAGTACCGTGGGACAGAGGCGTTACGAGCAGTACTTC.

Remarks on this clonotype: This CDR3 is missing its conserved last phenylalanine or tryptophan, likely due to a read error. This rearrangement joins TRBV2 to TRBJ1-5; D is uncertain. The CDR3 contains 13 residues. Trimming removed 2 bases from V and 5 bases from J, with 7 bases in between. CDR1 and CDR2 (germline): SNHLY, FYNNEI. The CDR3 nucleotides read TGTGCCAGCAGTGAAAACCTCGATCAGCCCCAGCATATC. Amino acids: CASSENLDQPQHI.

This clonotype has ten or more counts. The gene calls are TRBV6-1 and TRBJ1-2; TRBD1 aligns across 8 bases. The CDR3 spans 15 residues. Trimming removed 7 bases from V and 4 bases from J; junction bases left unmatched: 11. CDR1 is MNHNS, CDR2 SASEGT, per germline. The CDR3 DNA reads as TGTGCCAGCAACACCGGACAGGGTGACAGCTATGGCTACACCTTC. Translated: CASNTGQGDSYGYTF.